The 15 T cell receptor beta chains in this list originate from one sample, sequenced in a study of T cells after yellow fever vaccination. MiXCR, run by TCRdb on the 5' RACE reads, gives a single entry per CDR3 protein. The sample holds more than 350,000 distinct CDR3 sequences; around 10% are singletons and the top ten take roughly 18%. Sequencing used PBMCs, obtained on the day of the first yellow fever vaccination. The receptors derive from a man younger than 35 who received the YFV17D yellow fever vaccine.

The CDR3 spells CAALDLILETQYF. Written as DNA, the CDR3 is TGTGCCGCCCTGGACCTCATACTAGAGACCCAGTACTTC. The chain recombines TRBV7-8 with TRBJ2-5; D is unresolved. The V gene lost 11 bases and the J gene lost 4 bases, with 17 bases spanning the gap. Germline CDR1 SGHVS, CDR2 FQNEAQ. This CDR3 comprises 13 residues.

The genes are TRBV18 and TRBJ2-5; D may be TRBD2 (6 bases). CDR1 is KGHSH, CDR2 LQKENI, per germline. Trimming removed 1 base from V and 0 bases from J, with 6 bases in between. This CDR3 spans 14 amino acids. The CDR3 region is CASSPRDYQETQYF. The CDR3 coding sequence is TGTGCCAGCTCACCACGGGACTACCAAGAGACCCAGTACTTC.

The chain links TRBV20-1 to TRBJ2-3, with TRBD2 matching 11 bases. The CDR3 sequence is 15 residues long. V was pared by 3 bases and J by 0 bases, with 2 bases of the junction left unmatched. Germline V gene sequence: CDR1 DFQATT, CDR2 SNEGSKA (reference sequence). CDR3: CSASSGGASTDTQYF. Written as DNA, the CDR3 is TGCAGTGCTAGTAGCGGGGGGGCCAGCACAGATACGCAGTATTTT.

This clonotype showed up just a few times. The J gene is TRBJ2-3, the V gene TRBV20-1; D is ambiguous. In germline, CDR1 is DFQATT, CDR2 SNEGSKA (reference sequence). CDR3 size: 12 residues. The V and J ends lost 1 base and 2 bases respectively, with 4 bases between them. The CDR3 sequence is CSARGHTDTQYF. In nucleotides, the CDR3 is TGCAGTGCTAGAGGGCACACAGATACGCAGTATTTT.

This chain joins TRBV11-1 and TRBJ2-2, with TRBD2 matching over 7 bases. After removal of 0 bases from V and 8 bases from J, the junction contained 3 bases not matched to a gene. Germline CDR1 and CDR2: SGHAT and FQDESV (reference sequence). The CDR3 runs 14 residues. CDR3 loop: CASSLAGGLGELFF. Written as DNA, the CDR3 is TGTGCCAGCAGCTTAGCGGGGGGACTAGGGGAGCTGTTTTTT.

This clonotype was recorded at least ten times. The CDR3 protein is CASSSGSGNEQFF. CDR3 in DNA: TGTGCCAGCAGTTCAGGTAGCGGCAATGAGCAGTTCTTC. The chain links TRBV12-3 or TRBV12-4 to TRBJ2-1; weak D call: TRBD2 (6 bases). V was trimmed by 4 bases and J by 6 bases, leaving 10 bases between them. This CDR3 has 13 amino acids.

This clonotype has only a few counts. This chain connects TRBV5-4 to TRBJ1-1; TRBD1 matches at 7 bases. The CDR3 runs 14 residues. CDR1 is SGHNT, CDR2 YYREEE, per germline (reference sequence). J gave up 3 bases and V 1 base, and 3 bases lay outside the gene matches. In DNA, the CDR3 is TGTGCCAGCAGCTTGCCGGGACAGTACACTGAAGCTTTCTTT. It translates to CASSLPGQYTEAFF.

CDR3 residues: CASSLPYSTETQYF. In nucleotides, the CDR3 is TGTGCCAGCAGCTTGCCCTATAGTACGGAGACCCAGTACTTC. The chain links TRBV5-4 to TRBJ2-5; unclear D gene. This CDR3 spans 14 amino acids. The V end was cut by 1 base, the J end by 5 bases, with 12 bases between. Germline V gene data show CDR1 as SGHNT and CDR2 as YYREEE (reference sequence). Full variable domain (missing parts from reference TRBV5-4 and TRBJ2-5): ETGVTQSPTHLIKTRGQQVTLRCSSQSGHNTVSWYQQALGQGPQFIFQYYREEENGRGNFPPRFSGLQFPNYSSELNVNALELDDSALYLCASSLPYSTETQYFGPGTRLLVL.

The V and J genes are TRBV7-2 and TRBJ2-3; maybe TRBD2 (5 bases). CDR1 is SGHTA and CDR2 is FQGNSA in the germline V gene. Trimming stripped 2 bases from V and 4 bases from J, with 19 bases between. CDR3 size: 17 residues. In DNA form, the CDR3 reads TGTGCCAGCAGCTTATATTCGTCGGGGAGCTGGCCAGATACGCAGTATTTT. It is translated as CASSLYSSGSWPDTQYF.

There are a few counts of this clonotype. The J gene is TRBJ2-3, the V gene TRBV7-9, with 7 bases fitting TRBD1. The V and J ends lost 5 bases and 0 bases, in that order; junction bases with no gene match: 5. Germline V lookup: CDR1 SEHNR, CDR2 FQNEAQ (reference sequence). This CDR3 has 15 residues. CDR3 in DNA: TGTGCCAGCAGCAAACAGGGGCGAAGCACAGATACGCAGTATTTT. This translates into CASSKQGRSTDTQYF.

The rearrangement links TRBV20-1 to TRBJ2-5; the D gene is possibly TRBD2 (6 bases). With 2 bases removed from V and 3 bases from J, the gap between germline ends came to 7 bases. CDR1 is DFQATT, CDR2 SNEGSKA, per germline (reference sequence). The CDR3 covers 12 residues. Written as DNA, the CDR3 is TGCAGTGCTAGATGGGGGGAAGAGACCCAGTACTTC. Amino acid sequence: CSARWGEETQYF.

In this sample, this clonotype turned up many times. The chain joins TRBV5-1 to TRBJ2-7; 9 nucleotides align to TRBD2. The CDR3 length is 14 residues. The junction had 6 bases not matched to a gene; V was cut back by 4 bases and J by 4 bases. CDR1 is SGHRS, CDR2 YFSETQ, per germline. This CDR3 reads CASSPGLAGYEQYF. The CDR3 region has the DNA TGCGCCAGCAGCCCGGGACTAGCTGGATACGAGCAGTACTTC. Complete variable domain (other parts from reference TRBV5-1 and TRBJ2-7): KAGVTQTPRYLIKTRGQQVTLSCSPISGHRSVSWYQQTPGQGLQFLFEYFSETQRNKGNFPGRFSGRQFSNSRSEMNVSTLELGDSALYLCASSPGLAGYEQYFGPGTRLTVT.

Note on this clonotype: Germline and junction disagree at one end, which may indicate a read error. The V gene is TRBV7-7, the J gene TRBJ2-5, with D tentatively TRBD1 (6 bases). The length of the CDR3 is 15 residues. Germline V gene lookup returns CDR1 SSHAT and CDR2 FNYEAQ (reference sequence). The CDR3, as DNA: TGTGCTAGCAGCTTAGCACAGGGTTTCCAAGAGACCCAGTACTTC. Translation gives CASSLAQGFQETQYF.

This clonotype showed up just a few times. CDR3: CASSLILKRGGTDTQYF. For the CDR3, the DNA is TGTGCCAGCAGCTTAATTTTGAAGCGGGGGGGCACAGATACGCAGTATTTT. The chain links TRBV11-2 to TRBJ2-3; 9 nucleotides match TRBD2. J gave up 1 base and V 2 bases, and 7 bases lay outside the gene matches. From germline, CDR1 is SGHAT and CDR2 FQNNGV. CDR3 length: 17 residues.

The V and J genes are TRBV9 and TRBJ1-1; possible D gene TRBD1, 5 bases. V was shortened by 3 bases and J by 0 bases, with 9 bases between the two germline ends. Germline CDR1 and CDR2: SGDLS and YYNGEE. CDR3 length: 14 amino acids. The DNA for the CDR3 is TGTGCCAGCAGCGCGACAGCAATGAACACTGAAGCTTTCTTT. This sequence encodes CASSATAMNTEAFF.